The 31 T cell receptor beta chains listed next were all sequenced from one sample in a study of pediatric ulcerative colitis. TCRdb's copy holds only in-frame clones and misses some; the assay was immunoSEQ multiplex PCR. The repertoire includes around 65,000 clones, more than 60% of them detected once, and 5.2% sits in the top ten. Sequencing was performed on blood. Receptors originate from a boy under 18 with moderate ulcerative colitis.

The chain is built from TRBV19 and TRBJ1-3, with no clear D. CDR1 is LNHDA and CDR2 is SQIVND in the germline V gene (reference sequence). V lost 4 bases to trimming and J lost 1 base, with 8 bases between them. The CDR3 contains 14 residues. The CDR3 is CASSKGGSGNTIYF. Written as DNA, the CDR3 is TGTGCCAGTAGTAAAGGTGGTTCTGGAAACACCATATATTTT.

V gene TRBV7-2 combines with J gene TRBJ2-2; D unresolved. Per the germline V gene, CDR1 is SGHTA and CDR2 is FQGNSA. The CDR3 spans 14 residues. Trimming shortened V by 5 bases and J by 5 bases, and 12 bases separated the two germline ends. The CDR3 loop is CASSILGGTGELFF. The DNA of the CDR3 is TGTGCCAGCAGCATTCTCGGTGGGACCGGGGAGCTGTTTTTT.

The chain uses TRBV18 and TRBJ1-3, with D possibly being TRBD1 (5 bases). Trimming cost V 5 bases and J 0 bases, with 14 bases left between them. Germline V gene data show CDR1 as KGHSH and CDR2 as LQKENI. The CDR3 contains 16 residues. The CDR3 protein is CASSNRDAASGNTIYF. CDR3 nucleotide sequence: TGTGCCAGCTCAAACCGGGACGCGGCCTCTGGAAACACCATATATTTT.

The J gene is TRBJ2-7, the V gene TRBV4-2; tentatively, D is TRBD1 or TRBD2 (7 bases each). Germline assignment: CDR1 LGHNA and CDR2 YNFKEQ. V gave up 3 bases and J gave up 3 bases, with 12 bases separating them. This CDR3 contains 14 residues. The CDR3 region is CASSHQRDSYEQYF. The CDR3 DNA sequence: TGTGCCAGCAGCCATCAGCGGGACAGCTACGAGCAGTACTTC.

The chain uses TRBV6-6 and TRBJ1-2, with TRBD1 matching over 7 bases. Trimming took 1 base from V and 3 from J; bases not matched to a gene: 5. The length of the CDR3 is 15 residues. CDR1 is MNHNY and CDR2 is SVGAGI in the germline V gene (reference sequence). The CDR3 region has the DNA TGTGCCAGCAGTTACTGGGACAGAAGCTACTATGGCTACACCTTC. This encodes CASSYWDRSYYGYTF.

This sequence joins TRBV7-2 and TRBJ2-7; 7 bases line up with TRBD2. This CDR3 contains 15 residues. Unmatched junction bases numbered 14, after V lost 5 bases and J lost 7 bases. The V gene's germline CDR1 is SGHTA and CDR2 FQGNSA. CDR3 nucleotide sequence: TGTGCCAGCAGCCTATCGACTAGCCCCAGCGGAGAGCAGTACTTC. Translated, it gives CASSLSTSPSGEQYF. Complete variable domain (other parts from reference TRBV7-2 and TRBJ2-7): GAGVSQSPSNKVTEKGKDVELRCDPISGHTALYWYRQSLGQGLEFLIYFQGNSAPDKSGLPSDRFSAERTGGSVSTLTIQRTQQEDSAVYLCASSLSTSPSGEQYFGPGTRLTVT.

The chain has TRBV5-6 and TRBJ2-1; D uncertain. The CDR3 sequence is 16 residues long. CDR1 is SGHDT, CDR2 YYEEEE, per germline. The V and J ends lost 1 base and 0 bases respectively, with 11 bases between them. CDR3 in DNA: TGTGCCAGCAGCTTGTGGAGAGCTAGCTCCTACAATGAGCAGTTCTTC. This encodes CASSLWRASSYNEQFF.

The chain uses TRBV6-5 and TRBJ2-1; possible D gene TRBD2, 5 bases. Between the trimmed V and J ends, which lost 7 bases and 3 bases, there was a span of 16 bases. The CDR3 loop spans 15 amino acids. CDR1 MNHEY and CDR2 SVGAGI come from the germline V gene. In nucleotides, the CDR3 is TGTGCCAGCATCCCTGTTGGCGGGTACTACAATGAGCAGTTCTTC. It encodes CASIPVGGYYNEQFF.

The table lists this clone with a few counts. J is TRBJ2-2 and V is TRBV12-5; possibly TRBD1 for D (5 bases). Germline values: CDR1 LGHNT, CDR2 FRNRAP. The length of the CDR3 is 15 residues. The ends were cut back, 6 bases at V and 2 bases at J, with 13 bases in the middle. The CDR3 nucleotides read TGTGCTAGTGGCCAGGGCGCCGATAACACCGGGGAGCTGTTTTTT. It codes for CASGQGADNTGELFF.

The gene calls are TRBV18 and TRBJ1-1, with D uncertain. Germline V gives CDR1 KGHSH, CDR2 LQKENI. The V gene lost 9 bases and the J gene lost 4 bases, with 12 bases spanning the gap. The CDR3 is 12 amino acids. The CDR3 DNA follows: TGTGCCAGTGGGGAGTTTGGCACTGAAGCTTTCTTT. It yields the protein CASGEFGTEAFF.

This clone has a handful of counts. The CDR3 reads CASMGNYGYTF. DNA for the CDR3: TGCGCCAGCATGGGGAACTATGGCTACACCTTC. This chain uses TRBV5-1 with TRBJ1-2; D remains unclear. The CDR3 is 11 residues long. V lost 6 bases, J lost 2 bases, and 5 bases lay in between. CDR1 and CDR2 from the germline V gene are SGHRS and YFSETQ.

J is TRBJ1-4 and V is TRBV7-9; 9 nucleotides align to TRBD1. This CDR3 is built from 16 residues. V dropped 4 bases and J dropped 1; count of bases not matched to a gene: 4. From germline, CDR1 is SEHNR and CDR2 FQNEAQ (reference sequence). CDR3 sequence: CASSSTTGGTNEKLFF. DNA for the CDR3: TGTGCCAGCAGCTCCACGACAGGGGGAACTAATGAAAAACTGTTTTTT.

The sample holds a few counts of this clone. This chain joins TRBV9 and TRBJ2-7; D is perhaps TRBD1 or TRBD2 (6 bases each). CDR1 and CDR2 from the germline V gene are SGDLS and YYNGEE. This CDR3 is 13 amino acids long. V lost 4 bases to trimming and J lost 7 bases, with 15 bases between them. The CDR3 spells CASSPWRGREQYF. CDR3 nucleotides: TGTGCCAGCAGCCCCTGGAGGGGGAGGGAGCAGTACTTC. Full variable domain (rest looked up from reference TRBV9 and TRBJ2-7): DSGVTQTPKHLITATGQRVTLRCSPRSGDLSVYWYQQSLDQGLQFLIQYYNGEERAKGNILERFSAQQFPDLHSELNLSSLELGDSALYFCASSPWRGREQYFGPGTRLTVT.

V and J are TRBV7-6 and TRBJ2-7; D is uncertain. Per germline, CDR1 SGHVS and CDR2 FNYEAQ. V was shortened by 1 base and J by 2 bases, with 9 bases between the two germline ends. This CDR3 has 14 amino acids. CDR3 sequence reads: CASSLVWTAYEQYF. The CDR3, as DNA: TGTGCCAGCAGCTTAGTATGGACGGCCTACGAGCAGTACTTC.

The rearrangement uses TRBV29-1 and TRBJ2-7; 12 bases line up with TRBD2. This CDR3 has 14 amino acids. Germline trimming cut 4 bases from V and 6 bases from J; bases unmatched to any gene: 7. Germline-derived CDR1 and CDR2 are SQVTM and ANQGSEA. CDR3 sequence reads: CSVVTTSGSGEQYF. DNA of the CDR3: TGCAGCGTTGTCACGACTAGCGGGAGTGGCGAGCAGTACTTC.

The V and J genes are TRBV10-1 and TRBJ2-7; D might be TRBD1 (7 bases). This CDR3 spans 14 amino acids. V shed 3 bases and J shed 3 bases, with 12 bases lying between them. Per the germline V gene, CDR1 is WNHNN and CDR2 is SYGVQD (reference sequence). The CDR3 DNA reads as TGCGCCAGCAGTGACAGGGGGGTCAACTACGAGCAGTACTTC. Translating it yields CASSDRGVNYEQYF.

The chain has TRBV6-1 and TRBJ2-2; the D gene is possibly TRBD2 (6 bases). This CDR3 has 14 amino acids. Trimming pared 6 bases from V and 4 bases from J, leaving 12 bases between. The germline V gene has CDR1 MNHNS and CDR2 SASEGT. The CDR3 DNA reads TGTGCCAGCAGACCGGGACTTGGCACCGGGGAGCTGTTTTTT. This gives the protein CASRPGLGTGELFF.

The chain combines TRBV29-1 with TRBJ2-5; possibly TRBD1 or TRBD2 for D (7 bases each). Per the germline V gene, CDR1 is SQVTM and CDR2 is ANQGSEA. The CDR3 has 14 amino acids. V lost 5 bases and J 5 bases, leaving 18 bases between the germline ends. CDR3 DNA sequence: TGCAGCGTTCACATCAGACAGGGAGGGGAGACCCAGTACTTC. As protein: CSVHIRQGGETQYF.

The CDR3 coding sequence is TGTGCCAGCAGCTTAGCGGGGAGCAATCAGCCCCAGCATTTT. It translates to CASSLAGSNQPQHF. This chain connects TRBV7-9 to TRBJ1-5, with D uncertain. The CDR3 runs to 14 residues. V was cut by 0 bases and J by 1 base, with 4 bases left in between. CDR1 SEHNR and CDR2 FQNEAQ come from the germline V gene (reference sequence).

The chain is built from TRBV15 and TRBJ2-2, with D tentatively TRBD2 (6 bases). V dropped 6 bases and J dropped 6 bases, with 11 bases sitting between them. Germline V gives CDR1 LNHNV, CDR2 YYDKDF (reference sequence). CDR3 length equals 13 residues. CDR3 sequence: CATRPGGPGELFF. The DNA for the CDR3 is TGTGCCACCAGACCCGGGGGTCCCGGGGAGCTGTTTTTT.

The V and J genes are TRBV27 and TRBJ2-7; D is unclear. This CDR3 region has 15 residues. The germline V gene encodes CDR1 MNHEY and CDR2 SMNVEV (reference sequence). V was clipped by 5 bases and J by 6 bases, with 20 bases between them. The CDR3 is CASSPPPPGRFEQYF. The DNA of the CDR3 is TGTGCCAGCAGTCCCCCGCCCCCGGGCCGATTCGAGCAGTACTTC.

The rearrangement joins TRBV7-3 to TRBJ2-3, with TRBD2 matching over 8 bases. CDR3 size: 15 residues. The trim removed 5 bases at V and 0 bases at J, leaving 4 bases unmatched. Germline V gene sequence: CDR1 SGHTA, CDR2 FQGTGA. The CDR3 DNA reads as TGTGCCAGCAGCACACTAGCGGCTAGCACAGATACGCAGTATTTT. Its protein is CASSTLAASTDTQYF.

The CDR3 reads CASSGRLNTEAFF. The CDR3 DNA is TGTGCCAGCAGCGGCCGTTTGAACACTGAAGCTTTCTTT. The V call is TRBV25-1, the J call TRBJ1-1; D unclear. Trimming removed 6 bases at V and 0 bases at J, with 8 bases between. Germline V lookup: CDR1 MGHDK, CDR2 SYGVNS. The CDR3 runs 13 residues.

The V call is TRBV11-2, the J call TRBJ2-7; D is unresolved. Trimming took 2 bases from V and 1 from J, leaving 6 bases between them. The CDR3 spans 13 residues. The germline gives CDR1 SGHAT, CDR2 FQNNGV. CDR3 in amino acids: CASSLSKSYEQYF. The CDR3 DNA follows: TGTGCCAGCAGCTTATCCAAGTCCTACGAGCAGTACTTC.

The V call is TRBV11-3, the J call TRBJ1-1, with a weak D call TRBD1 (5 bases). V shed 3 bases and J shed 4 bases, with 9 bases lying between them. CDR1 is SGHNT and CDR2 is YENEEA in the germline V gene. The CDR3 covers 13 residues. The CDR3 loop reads CASSFNRFTEAFF. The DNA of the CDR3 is TGTGCCAGCAGCTTTAACAGGTTCACTGAAGCTTTCTTT.

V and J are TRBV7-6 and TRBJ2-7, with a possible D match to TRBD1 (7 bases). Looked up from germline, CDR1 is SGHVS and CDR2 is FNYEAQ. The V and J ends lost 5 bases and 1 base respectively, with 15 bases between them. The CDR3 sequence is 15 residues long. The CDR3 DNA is TGTGCCAGCAGCCTCCAGACAGGGAGGTCCTACGAGCAGTACTTC. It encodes CASSLQTGRSYEQYF.

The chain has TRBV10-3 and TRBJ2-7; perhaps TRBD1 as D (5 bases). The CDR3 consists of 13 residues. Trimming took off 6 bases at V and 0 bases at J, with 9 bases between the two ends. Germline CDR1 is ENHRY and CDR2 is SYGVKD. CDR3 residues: CAIRQDNSYEQYF. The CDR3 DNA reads TGTGCCATCAGACAGGACAACTCCTACGAGCAGTACTTC.

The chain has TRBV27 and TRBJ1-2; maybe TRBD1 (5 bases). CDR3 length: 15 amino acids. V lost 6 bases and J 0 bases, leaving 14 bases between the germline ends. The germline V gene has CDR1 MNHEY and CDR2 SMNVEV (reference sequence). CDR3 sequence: CASSSGGEANYGYTF. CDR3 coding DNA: TGTGCCAGCAGCTCGGGGGGAGAAGCTAACTATGGCTACACCTTC.

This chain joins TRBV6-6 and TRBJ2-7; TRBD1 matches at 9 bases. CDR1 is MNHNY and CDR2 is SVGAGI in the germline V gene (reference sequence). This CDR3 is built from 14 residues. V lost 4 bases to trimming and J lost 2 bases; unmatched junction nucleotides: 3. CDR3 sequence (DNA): TGTGCCAGCAGTTGGGACAGGGCGACCTACGAGCAGTACTTC. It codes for CASSWDRATYEQYF.

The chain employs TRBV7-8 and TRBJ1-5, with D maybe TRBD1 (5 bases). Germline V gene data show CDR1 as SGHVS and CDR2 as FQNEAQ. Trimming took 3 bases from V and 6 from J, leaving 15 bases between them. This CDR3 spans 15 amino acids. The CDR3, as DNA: TGTGCCAGCAGCTTTAGAAGGGGAAGGAGTCAGCCCCAGCATTTT. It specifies CASSFRRGRSQPQHF.

The CDR3 bases are TGCGCCAGCAGCCCTTCCGTACTGAACTATGGCTACACCTTC. As protein: CASSPSVLNYGYTF. The rearrangement links TRBV4-1 to TRBJ1-2; D is unclear. Germline lookup yields CDR1 MGHRA and CDR2 YSYEKL. The length of the CDR3 is 14 residues. V shed 4 bases and J shed 2 bases, with 11 bases lying between them.